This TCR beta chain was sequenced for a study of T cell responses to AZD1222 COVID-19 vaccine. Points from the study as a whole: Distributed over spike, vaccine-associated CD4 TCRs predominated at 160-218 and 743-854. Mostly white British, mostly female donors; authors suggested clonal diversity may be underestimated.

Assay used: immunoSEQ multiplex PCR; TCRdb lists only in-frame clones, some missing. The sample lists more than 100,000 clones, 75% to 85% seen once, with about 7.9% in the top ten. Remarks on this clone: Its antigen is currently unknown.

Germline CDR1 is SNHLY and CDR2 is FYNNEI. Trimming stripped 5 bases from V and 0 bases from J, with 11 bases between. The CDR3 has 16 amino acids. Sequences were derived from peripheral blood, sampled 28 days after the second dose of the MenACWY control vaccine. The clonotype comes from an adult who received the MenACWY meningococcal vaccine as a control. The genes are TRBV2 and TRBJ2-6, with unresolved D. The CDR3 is CASSTGLDSGANVLTF. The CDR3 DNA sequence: TGTGCCAGCAGTACCGGCTTGGACTCTGGGGCCAACGTCCTGACTTTC. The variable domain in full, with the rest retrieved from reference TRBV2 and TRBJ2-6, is EPEVTQTPSHQVTQMGQEVILRCVPISNHLYFYWYRQILGQKVEFLVSFYNNEISEKSEIFDDQFSVERPDGSNFTLKIRSTKLEDSAMYFCASSTGLDSGANVLTFGAGSRLTVL.